The clone carrying this T cell receptor beta chain was counted many times. Noted time point: newly diagnosed GD, antithyroid drugs for less than 3 months. Construction of the TCR library relied on RNA isolated from PBMCs. CDR3-region Arm-PCR and iRepertoire HTBI primers produced the TCR beta libraries. TCRdb ran MiXCR on the multiplex PCR reads and lists one entry per CDR3 protein. Of approximately 470,000 distinct CDR3 sequences in the sample, 15% to 20% were seen once. The sample comes from a study of regulatory T cells in long-lasting Graves disease. These data were also filed under a second study, of T cells in Graves' hyperthyroidism and ophthalmopathy.

Source: peripheral blood mononuclear cells (PBMCs), taken at new diagnosis, from a patient treated with antithyroid drugs. The sequence was obtained from a man aged 40-49 years with Graves disease.

The CDR3 region is CATSRDPQKETQYF. The CDR3 DNA reads as TGTGCCACCAGCAGAGATCCCCAAAAAGAGACCCAGTACTTC. V usage is TRBV15 and J usage is TRBJ2-5, with D uncertain. The CDR3 extends over 14 amino acids. Germline V gives CDR1 LNHNV, CDR2 YYDKDF (reference sequence). V was trimmed by 0 bases and J by 3 bases, leaving 8 bases between them.